This is a list of T cell receptor beta chains from one sample in a study of T cells in Graves' hyperthyroidism and ophthalmopathy. TCRdb re-called the multiplex PCR reads through MiXCR, storing one row per CDR3 protein. The data show around 480,000 distinct CDR3 sequences, approximately 15% seen once. The sample was blood. These receptors were collected from a woman younger than 35 with Graves' hyperthyroidism. CDR3s include the opening cysteine and the closing phenylalanine or tryptophan. Each record gives: J gene, D gene, clone size, V gene, CDR3 DNA, CDR3 protein. D genes are given only for firm matches. Size is stated for part of the rows, as once, few or many counts, or as a class when the clone is expanded.

TRBJ2-7 | - | - | TRBV30 | TGTGCCTGGAGTCCCTGGACAGAGGCAGCCTACGAGCAGTACTTC | CAWSPWTEAAYEQYF
TRBJ2-7 | - | - | TRBV6-1 | TGTGCCAGCAGGAAGACGGGACGGCACTACTCCTACGAGCAGTACTTC | CASRKTGRHYSYEQYF
TRBJ1-1 | - | many | TRBV24-1 | TGTGCCACCAGTGACACGACAGGCAACACTGAAGCTTTCTTT | CATSDTTGNTEAFF
TRBJ2-1 | - | - | TRBV20-1 | TGCAGTGCTAGAGTAATAGGAGGCTCCTACAATGAGCAGTTCTTC | CSARVIGGSYNEQFF
TRBJ2-1 | TRBD1 | many | TRBV7-2 | TGTGCCAGCAGCTTCGGGACAGGTTTGTATGAGCAGTTCTTC | CASSFGTGLYEQFF
TRBJ1-1 | - | - | TRBV6-1 | TGTGCCAGCAACATACCCTGGGGCGCTAACACTGAAGCTTTCTTT | CASNIPWGANTEAFF
TRBJ1-1 | - | - | TRBV7-8 | TGTGCCAGCAGCTTTCGACTCAAGGGGCAAGCTTTCTTT | CASSFRLKGQAFF
TRBJ2-7 | TRBD2 | - | TRBV7-7 | TGTGCTAGCAGCGCCCAACTAGCGGGAGCCTACGAGCAGTACTTC | CASSAQLAGAYEQYF
TRBJ1-2 | TRBD1 | many | TRBV7-2 | TGTGCCAGCAGCCCGACAGGGGGCCTCTATGGCTACACCTTC | CASSPTGGLYGYTF
TRBJ2-1 | TRBD2 | few | TRBV19 | TGTGCCAGTAAGCCGGGACTAGCGGCCTCCAATGAGCAGTTCTTC | CASKPGLAASNEQFF
TRBJ2-1 | - | - | TRBV10-2 | TGCGCCAGCAAGCGAGCCGGTGACAATGAGCAGTTCTTC | CASKRAGDNEQFF
TRBJ2-1 | - | many | TRBV3-1 | TGTGCCAGCAGGGTCTCCTACAATGAGCAGTTCTTC | CASRVSYNEQFF
TRBJ2-4 | - | - | TRBV12-3/TRBV12-4 | TGTGCCAGCAGTCAGTTCGGGTCTGACAAAAACATTCAGTACTTC | CASSQFGSDKNIQYF
TRBJ2-3 | TRBD2 | few | TRBV24-1 | TGTGCCACCTCTCCCAGCGGGAGGGCAGATACGCAGTATTTT | CATSPSGRADTQYF
TRBJ2-3 | TRBD2 | many | TRBV18 | TGTGCCAGCTCACCCGAGACTAGCGGGGGCACAGATACGCAGTATTTT | CASSPETSGGTDTQYF
TRBJ2-7 | - | many | TRBV9 | TGTGCCAGCAGCGTGACAATGAGCTCCTACGAGCAGTACTTC | CASSVTMSSYEQYF
TRBJ2-4 | - | - | TRBV28 | TGTGCCAGCAGTTTCGGACCGGTACTCGCCGTAGCCAAAAACATTCAGTACTTC | CASSFGPVLAVAKNIQYF
TRBJ2-1 | - | - | TRBV4-3 | TGCGCCAGCAGCCAAGGTTCTAGCTACTCTGAGCAGTTCTTC | CASSQGSSYSEQFF
TRBJ2-2 | TRBD2 | many | TRBV3-1 | TGTGCCAGCAGCCAAGTACTAGCGGGAGTTGGCGGGGAGCTGTTTTTT | CASSQVLAGVGGELFF
TRBJ2-1 | - | many | TRBV11-1 | TGTGCCAGCAGCCGTGACAGGACCAAAAATGAGCAGTTCTTC | CASSRDRTKNEQFF
TRBJ2-1 | TRBD2 | many | TRBV11-2 | TGTGCCAGCAGCTCCGACCCGGGGGGGGGCGGGGATGAGCAGTTCTTC | CASSSDPGGGGDEQFF
TRBJ1-2 | - | many | TRBV27 | TGTGCCAGCAGTCCCGATCGACAGGCTTGGGGCTACACCTTC | CASSPDRQAWGYTF
TRBJ1-1 | - | - | TRBV29-1 | TGCAGCGTTGTTTCTCCATCCCTTATCTTT | CSVVSPSLIF
TRBJ1-6 | - | many | TRBV27 | TGTGCCAGCAGTAAGACAGCTTCGAGCTCCTATAATTCACCCCTCCACTTT | CASSKTASSSYNSPLHF
TRBJ2-7 | - | many | TRBV10-3 | TGTGCCATCAATGAGGCGGGGATAGACGAGCAGTACTTC | CAINEAGIDEQYF
TRBJ1-2 | - | many | TRBV9 | TGTGCCAGCAGCATAGAGAGGGGAGACTATGGCTACACCTTC | CASSIERGDYGYTF
TRBJ1-3 | - | few | TRBV7-2 | TGTGCCAGCAGCTTAGGCAGGGGCTTACGAAACACCATATATTTT | CASSLGRGLRNTIYF
TRBJ2-1 | TRBD2 | - | TRBV6-2/TRBV6-3 | TGTGCCAGCAGAACGGGAGCGGGAGGCTATGAGCAGTTCTTC | CASRTGAGGYEQFF
TRBJ2-1 | - | - | TRBV11-2 | TGTGCCAGCAGCCAAGATAATGGCGGGGCCTACAATGAGCAGTTCTTC | CASSQDNGGAYNEQFF
TRBJ1-1 | TRBD1 | many | TRBV5-8 | TGTGCCAGCAGCTCAACCGGGACAGGGTATTATAAGGCTGAAGCTTTCTTT | CASSSTGTGYYKAEAFF